The 25 T cell receptor beta chains below all came from one sample that was sequenced in a study of shared clonotypes between healthy human individuals. The protocol was immunoSEQ multiplex PCR, while the TCRdb copy is restricted to in-frame clones and leaves out a portion. The sample includes fewer than 3 million clones, roughly 90% of them seen just once. What was sequenced was naive CD4+ T cells from PBMCs. Subset indicated: CD45RA+ positively selected. Receptors originate from a man between 18 and 29 years old in good health. Some clones in this sample may be carry-over from other donors' samples.

This sequence joins TRBV5-1 and TRBJ2-6; 14 nucleotides match TRBD2. Germline CDR1 and CDR2: SGHRS and YFSETQ. With 5 bases clipped from V and 0 bases from J, the junction kept 10 bases outside the gene matches. This CDR3 region has 20 residues. The CDR3 coding sequence is TGCGCCAGCAGGCCTAACTCCGGGACTAGCGGGAGCTCTGGGGCCAACGTCCTGACTTTC. Amino acids: CASRPNSGTSGSSGANVLTF. Supplemented by reference TRBV5-1 and TRBJ2-6, the full variable domain reads KAGVTQTPRYLIKTRGQQVTLSCSPISGHRSVSWYQQTPGQGLQFLFEYFSETQRNKGNFPGRFSGRQFSNSRSEMNVSTLELGDSALYLCASRPNSGTSGSSGANVLTFGAGSRLTVL.

The chain is built from TRBV5-1 and TRBJ2-3, with 8 positions matching TRBD1. V shed 4 bases, J shed 6 bases, and the junction held 13 bases outside the gene matches. CDR1 is SGHRS, CDR2 YFSETQ, per germline. The CDR3 totals 16 residues. CDR3 bases: TGCGCCAGCAGCGAAGCAGGGGGCACCTACCAGGATACGCAGTATTTT. It specifies CASSEAGGTYQDTQYF.

This clone was found a few times. The chain recombines TRBV5-1 with TRBJ1-4; TRBD1 matches at 7 bases. Germline-derived CDR1 and CDR2 are SGHRS and YFSETQ. J lost 3 bases, V lost 4 bases, and 3 bases had no gene match. The CDR3 consists of 14 residues. CDR3 sequence (DNA): TGCGCCAGCAGCACCGGGACAGCTAATGAAAAACTGTTTTTT. It encodes CASSTGTANEKLFF.

The chain carries TRBV5-1 and TRBJ2-7, with 8 bases aligning to TRBD2. The CDR3 is made up of 15 amino acids. From germline, CDR1 is SGHRS and CDR2 YFSETQ. V gave up 0 bases and J gave up 2 bases; unmatched junction bases: 4. CDR3 in DNA: TGCGCCAGCAGCTTGGGTCGGGAGGGTCCCTACGAGCAGTACTTC. Protein product: CASSLGREGPYEQYF.

V usage is TRBV5-1 and J usage is TRBJ2-5, with 8 bases aligning to TRBD1. Germline V CDR1 and CDR2: SGHRS, YFSETQ. The CDR3 runs to 15 residues. The ends lost 4 bases at V and 4 bases at J; junction bases unmatched: 9. The CDR3 DNA is TGCGCCAGCAGCACTTTCGGACAGGGAGGAGAGACCCAGTACTTC. Translated: CASSTFGQGGETQYF.

The CDR3 bases are TGTGCCAGCAGCGTAGAGGGAGCGAACACCGGGGAGCTGTTTTTT. As protein: CASSVEGANTGELFF. V and J are TRBV9 and TRBJ2-2; tentatively, D is TRBD2 (5 bases). CDR1 and CDR2 (germline): SGDLS, YYNGEE. V was clipped by 0 bases and J by 0 bases, with 6 bases between them. This CDR3 spans 15 amino acids.

The chain combines TRBV7-9 with TRBJ1-4; D is ambiguous. CDR1 is SEHNR and CDR2 is FQNEAQ in the germline V gene (reference sequence). The CDR3 has 15 residues. V was cut by 5 bases and J by 0 bases, with 10 bases left in between. The CDR3 sequence is CASSPSASTNEKLFF. Here the CDR3 DNA reads TGTGCCAGCAGCCCGTCGGCGTCAACTAATGAAAAACTGTTTTTT.

The V gene is TRBV28, the J gene TRBJ2-3; D call uncertain. The CDR3 totals 11 residues. V gave up 8 bases and J gave up 7 bases, with 10 bases separating them. Per the germline V gene, CDR1 is MDHEN and CDR2 is SYDVKM. The CDR3 nucleotides are TGTGCCAGCGCGTACAGTTATACGCAGTATTTT. Its translation: CASAYSYTQYF.

Comments on this clone: The sample has other DNA sequences that encode this CDR3 too. The chain recombines TRBV6-5 with TRBJ2-7; D possibly corresponds to TRBD2 (6 bases). CDR3 size: 13 residues. Germline V gene lookup returns CDR1 MNHEY and CDR2 SVGAGI. V lost 0 bases to trimming and J lost 5 bases, with 8 bases between them. Here the CDR3 DNA reads TGTGCCAGCAGTTACTCGGGGAGGAACGAGCAGTACTTC. As protein: CASSYSGRNEQYF.

The V and J genes are TRBV6-1 and TRBJ1-2; D unclear. The CDR3 has 11 residues. V lost 5 bases to trimming and J lost 6 bases, with 7 bases between them. Germline lookup yields CDR1 MNHNS and CDR2 SASEGT. The CDR3 nucleotides read TGTGCCAGCAGTACGGACGATGGCTACACCTTC. Translated, it gives CASSTDDGYTF.

The rearrangement joins TRBV5-1 to TRBJ1-4; TRBD1 agrees at 9 bases. The V gene's germline CDR1 is SGHRS and CDR2 YFSETQ. The V and J ends lost 0 bases and 5 bases, in that order; junction bases with no gene match: 5. The CDR3 is made up of 16 amino acids. In DNA form, the CDR3 reads TGCGCCAGCAGCTTGGAACTTACAGGGGGCAATGAAAAACTGTTTTTT. Residues: CASSLELTGGNEKLFF. The whole variable domain, filled in from reference TRBV5-1 and TRBJ1-4, reads KAGVTQTPRYLIKTRGQQVTLSCSPISGHRSVSWYQQTPGQGLQFLFEYFSETQRNKGNFPGRFSGRQFSNSRSEMNVSTLELGDSALYLCASSLELTGGNEKLFFGSGTQLSVL.

The chain links TRBV28 to TRBJ1-5; D gene unclear. V shed 5 bases and J shed 4 bases, with 21 bases lying between them. CDR1 is MDHEN and CDR2 is SYDVKM in the germline V gene. The CDR3 is 17 amino acids. The CDR3 nucleotides are TGTGCCAGCAGTCCTTGGACCGAGGGAGGGTGGAATCAGCCCCAGCATTTT. Residues: CASSPWTEGGWNQPQHF. Full variable domain (outside the CDR3, taken from reference TRBV28 and TRBJ1-5): DVKVTQSSRYLVKRTGEKVFLECVQDMDHENMFWYRQDPGLGLRLIYFSYDVKMKEKGDIPEGYSVSREKKERFSLILESASTNQTSMYLCASSPWTEGGWNQPQHFGDGTRLSIL.

This clone occurred once. The J gene is TRBJ1-1, the V gene TRBV5-1, with D unresolved. Trimming took off 0 bases at V and 7 bases at J, with 10 bases between the two ends. This CDR3 is built from 13 residues. Germline CDR1 SGHRS, CDR2 YFSETQ. In nucleotides, the CDR3 is TGCGCCAGCAGCTTGGACAGCCCCAATGAAGCTTTCTTT. This translates into CASSLDSPNEAFF.

The chain joins TRBV7-9 to TRBJ2-6, with a weak D call TRBD2 (6 bases). V was shortened by 5 bases and J by 2 bases, with 13 bases between the two germline ends. The CDR3 length is 16 residues. Looked up from germline, CDR1 is SEHNR and CDR2 is FQNEAQ (reference sequence). The CDR3 is CASSTNRGTGANVLTF. The CDR3, as DNA: TGTGCCAGCAGCACCAACCGGGGGACTGGGGCCAACGTCCTGACTTTC.

The chain carries TRBV20-1 and TRBJ2-7; D is uncertain. The V end lost 5 bases, the J end lost 2 bases, and 7 bases lay between the germline ends. The CDR3 spans 11 residues. Germline-derived CDR1 and CDR2 are DFQATT and SNEGSKA (reference sequence). The CDR3 sequence: CSAAEPYEQYF. The CDR3 nucleotides read TGCAGTGCTGCAGAGCCCTACGAGCAGTACTTC.

The J gene is TRBJ2-6, the V gene TRBV10-3; a weak D match, TRBD1 (5 bases). The germline V gene has CDR1 ENHRY and CDR2 SYGVKD. The CDR3 sequence is 18 residues long. V lost 6 bases, J lost 4 bases, and 22 bases lay in between. CDR3 in amino acids: CAISQAGQGARGANVLTF. CDR3 nucleotides: TGTGCCATCAGCCAGGCTGGGCAGGGCGCAAGGGGGGCCAACGTCCTGACTTTC.

The chain couples TRBV7-9 to TRBJ2-3; D remains unclear. V shed 1 base and J shed 0 bases, with 11 bases lying between them. The CDR3 runs to 16 residues. The germline gives CDR1 SEHNR, CDR2 FQNEAQ (reference sequence). CDR3 region: CASSLGVAASTDTQYF. The CDR3 DNA reads TGTGCCAGCAGCTTAGGGGTCGCGGCTAGCACAGATACGCAGTATTTT.

This clone occurred a few times. The gene calls are TRBV27 and TRBJ2-4; the D gene is possibly TRBD1 (5 bases). Germline V gene lookup returns CDR1 MNHEY and CDR2 SMNVEV (reference sequence). The V gene lost 5 bases and the J gene lost 8 bases, with 16 bases spanning the gap. The CDR3 totals 14 residues. The chain's CDR3 is CASSTGQTGHIQYF. DNA for the CDR3: TGTGCCAGCAGTACCGGACAAACCGGGCACATTCAGTACTTC.

This clone was found once. This chain joins TRBV7-2 and TRBJ2-1, with 11 bases that match TRBD2. This CDR3 is built from 14 residues. The ends lost 5 bases at V and 8 bases at J; junction bases unmatched: 5. Germline CDR1 SGHTA, CDR2 FQGNSA. CDR3 coding DNA: TGTGCCAGCAGCGGAGAGGGACTAGCGGATGAGCAGTTCTTC. Translated: CASSGEGLADEQFF.

This clone was detected once. V gene TRBV18 combines with J gene TRBJ2-1; the match to TRBD1 covers 7 bases. CDR1 is KGHSH and CDR2 is LQKENI in the germline V gene. The CDR3 totals 15 residues. Germline trimming cut 5 bases from V and 4 bases from J; bases unmatched to any gene: 8. The CDR3 loop reads CASSTGQVTYNEQFF. The CDR3, as DNA: TGTGCCAGCTCAACCGGACAGGTTACGTACAATGAGCAGTTCTTC.

This sequence joins TRBV4-1 and TRBJ2-7, with D possibly matching TRBD2 (5 bases). The CDR3 consists of 15 residues. Looked up from germline, CDR1 is MGHRA and CDR2 is YSYEKL. V gave up 4 bases and J gave up 5 bases, with 18 bases separating them. The DNA of the CDR3 is TGCGCCAGCAGCCTACTTCCCCCGGGATTGGACGAGCAGTACTTC. Residues: CASSLLPPGLDEQYF.

The chain employs TRBV28 and TRBJ2-7, with TRBD1 as a possible D gene (5 bases). The V gene lost 6 bases and the J gene lost 0 bases, with 18 bases spanning the gap. Germline V gene lookup returns CDR1 MDHEN and CDR2 SYDVKM. The CDR3 length is 16 residues. CDR3 in amino acids: CASSSPGLRGSYEQYF. The CDR3 nucleotides are TGTGCCAGCAGCTCTCCGGGCCTTAGGGGCTCCTACGAGCAGTACTTC.

In DNA, the CDR3 is TGTGCCAGCAGCCGTGTATTGAGCACAGATACGCAGTATTTT. It encodes CASSRVLSTDTQYF. This rearrangement joins TRBV6-5 to TRBJ2-3; no firm D call. Germline V CDR1 and CDR2: MNHEY, SVGAGI. Trimming removed 6 bases from V and 0 bases from J, with 10 bases in between. This CDR3 spans 14 amino acids.

Concerning this clone: The junction departs from germline at one end; a sequencing error may be responsible. The rearrangement links TRBV18 to TRBJ2-5; D possibly corresponds to TRBD2 (5 bases). The CDR3 spans 14 residues. Germline lookup yields CDR1 KGHSH and CDR2 LQKENI. CDR3 residues: CASSAAQRQVTQYF. In nucleotides, the CDR3 is TGTGCCAGCTCGGCCGCGCAGCGGCAAGTGACCCAGTACTTC.

This clone was recorded only once. The gene calls are TRBV12-5 and TRBJ2-5; D not certain. The germline CDR1 and CDR2 sequences are LGHNT and FRNRAP. CDR3 length: 14 amino acids. V gave up 4 bases and J gave up 7 bases, with 16 bases separating them. This chain's CDR3 is CASGYGPQVRTQYF. The CDR3 DNA follows: TGTGCTAGTGGTTACGGCCCTCAAGTACGGACCCAGTACTTC. The whole variable domain, filled in from reference TRBV12-5 and TRBJ2-5, reads DARVTQTPRHKVTEMGQEVTMRCQPILGHNTVFWYRQTMMQGLELLAYFRNRAPLDDSGMPKDRFSAEMPDATLATLKIQPSEPRDSAVYFCASGYGPQVRTQYFGPGTRLLVL.